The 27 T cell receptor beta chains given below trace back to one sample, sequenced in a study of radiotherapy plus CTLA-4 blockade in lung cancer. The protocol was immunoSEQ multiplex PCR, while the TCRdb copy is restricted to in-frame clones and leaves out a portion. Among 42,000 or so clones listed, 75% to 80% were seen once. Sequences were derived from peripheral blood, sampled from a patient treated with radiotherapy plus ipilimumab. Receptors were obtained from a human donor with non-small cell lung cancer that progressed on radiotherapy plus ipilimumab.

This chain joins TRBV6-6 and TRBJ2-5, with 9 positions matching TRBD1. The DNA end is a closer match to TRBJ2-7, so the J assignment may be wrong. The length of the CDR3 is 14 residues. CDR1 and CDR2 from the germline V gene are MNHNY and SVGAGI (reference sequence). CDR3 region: CASSYTDRGYEQYF. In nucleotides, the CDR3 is TGTGCCAGCAGTTACACGGACAGGGGCTACGAGCAGTACTTC.

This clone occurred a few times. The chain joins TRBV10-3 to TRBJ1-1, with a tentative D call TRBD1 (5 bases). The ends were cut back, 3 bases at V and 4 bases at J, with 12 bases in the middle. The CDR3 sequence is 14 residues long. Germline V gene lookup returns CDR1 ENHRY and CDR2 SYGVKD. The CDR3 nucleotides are TGTGCCATCAGTGACGCCGACAGAGGCACTGAAGCTTTCTTT. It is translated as CAISDADRGTEAFF.

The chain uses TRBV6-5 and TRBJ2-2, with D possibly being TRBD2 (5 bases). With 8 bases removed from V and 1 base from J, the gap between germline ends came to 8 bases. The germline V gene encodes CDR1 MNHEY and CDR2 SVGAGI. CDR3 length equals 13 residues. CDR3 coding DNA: TGTGCCAGCTATGCGGGGAACACCGGGGAGCTGTTTTTT. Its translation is CASYAGNTGELFF.

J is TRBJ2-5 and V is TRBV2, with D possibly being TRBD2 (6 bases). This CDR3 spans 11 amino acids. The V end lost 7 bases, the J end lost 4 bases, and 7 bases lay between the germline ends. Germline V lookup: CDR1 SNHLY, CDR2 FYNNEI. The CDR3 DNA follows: TGTGCCAGCATCGGGGGAGAGACCCAGTACTTC. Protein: CASIGGETQYF.

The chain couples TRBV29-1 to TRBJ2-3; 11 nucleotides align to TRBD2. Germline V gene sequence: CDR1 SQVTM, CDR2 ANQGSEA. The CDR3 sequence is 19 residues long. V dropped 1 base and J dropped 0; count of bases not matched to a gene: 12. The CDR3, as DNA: TGCAGCGTTGAAGGCAGGGGAACTAGCGGGAGAACTAGCACAGATACGCAGTATTTT. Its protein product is CSVEGRGTSGRTSTDTQYF.

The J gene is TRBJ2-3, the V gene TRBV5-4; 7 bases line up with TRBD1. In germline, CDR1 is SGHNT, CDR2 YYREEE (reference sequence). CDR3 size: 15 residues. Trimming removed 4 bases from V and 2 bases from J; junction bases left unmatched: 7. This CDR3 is CASSRSTGITDTQYF. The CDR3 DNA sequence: TGTGCCAGCAGCAGATCGACAGGGATCACAGATACGCAGTATTTT.

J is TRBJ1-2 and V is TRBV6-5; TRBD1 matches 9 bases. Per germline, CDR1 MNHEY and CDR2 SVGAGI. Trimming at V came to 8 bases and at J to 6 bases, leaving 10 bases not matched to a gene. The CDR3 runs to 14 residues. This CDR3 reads CASGPQGALHGYTF. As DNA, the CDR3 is TGTGCCAGCGGACCACAGGGGGCTCTTCATGGCTACACCTTC.

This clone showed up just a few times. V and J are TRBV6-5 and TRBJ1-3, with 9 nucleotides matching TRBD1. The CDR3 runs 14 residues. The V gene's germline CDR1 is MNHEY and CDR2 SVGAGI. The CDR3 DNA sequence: TGTGGAACCGGGACAGGGATCTCTGGAAACACCATATATTTT. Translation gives CGTGTGISGNTIYF.

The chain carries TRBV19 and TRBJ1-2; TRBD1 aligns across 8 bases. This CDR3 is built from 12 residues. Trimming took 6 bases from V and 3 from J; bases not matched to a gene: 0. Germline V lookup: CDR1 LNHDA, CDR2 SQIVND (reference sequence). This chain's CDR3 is CASRTGDYGYTF. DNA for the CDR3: TGTGCCAGTAGGACAGGGGACTATGGCTACACCTTC.

The CDR3 protein is CASTDRGISGNTIYF. The CDR3 bases are TGTGCCAGCACGGACAGGGGTATCTCTGGAAACACCATATATTTT. The V and J genes are TRBV6-6 and TRBJ1-3; TRBD1 matches at 9 bases. The CDR3 consists of 15 residues. Germline CDR1 is MNHNY and CDR2 is SVGAGI (reference sequence). V was clipped by 7 bases and J by 0 bases; unmatched bases: 4.

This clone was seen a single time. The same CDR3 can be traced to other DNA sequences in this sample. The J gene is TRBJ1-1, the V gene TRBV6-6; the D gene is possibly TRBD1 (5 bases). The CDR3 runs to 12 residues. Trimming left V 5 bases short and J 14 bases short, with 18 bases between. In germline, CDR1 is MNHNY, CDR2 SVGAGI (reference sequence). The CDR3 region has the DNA TGTGCCAGCAGTGGCGGGGGTATGCGAGCCTTCTTT. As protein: CASSGGGMRAFF.

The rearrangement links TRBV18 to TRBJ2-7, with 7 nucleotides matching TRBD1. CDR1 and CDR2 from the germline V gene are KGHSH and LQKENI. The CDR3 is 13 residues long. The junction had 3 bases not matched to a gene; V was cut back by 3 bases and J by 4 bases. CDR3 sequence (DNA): TGTGCCAGCTCACCGGGACAGAATTACGAGCAGTACTTC. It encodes CASSPGQNYEQYF.

CDR3 sequence reads: CASSEALGHNNSPLHF. For the CDR3, the DNA is TGTGCCAGCAGTGAAGCGCTCGGACATAATAATTCACCCCTCCACTTT. V gene TRBV6-1 combines with J gene TRBJ1-6, with TRBD1 as a possible D gene (5 bases). The CDR3 covers 16 residues. Trimming left V 0 bases short and J 5 bases short, with 11 bases between. CDR1 and CDR2 (germline): MNHNS, SASEGT.

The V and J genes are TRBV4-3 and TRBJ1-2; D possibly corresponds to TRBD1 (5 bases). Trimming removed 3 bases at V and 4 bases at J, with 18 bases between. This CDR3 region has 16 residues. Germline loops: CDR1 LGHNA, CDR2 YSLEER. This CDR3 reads CASSHLSGGAGYGYTF. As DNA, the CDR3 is TGCGCCAGCAGCCACTTGAGCGGGGGAGCTGGCTATGGCTACACCTTC.

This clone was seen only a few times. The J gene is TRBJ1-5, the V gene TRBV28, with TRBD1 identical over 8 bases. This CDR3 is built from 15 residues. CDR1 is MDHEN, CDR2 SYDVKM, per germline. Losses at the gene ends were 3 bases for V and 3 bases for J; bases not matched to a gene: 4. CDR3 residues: CASSLGQAYNQPQHF. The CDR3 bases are TGTGCCAGCAGTTTGGGACAGGCGTACAATCAGCCCCAGCATTTT.

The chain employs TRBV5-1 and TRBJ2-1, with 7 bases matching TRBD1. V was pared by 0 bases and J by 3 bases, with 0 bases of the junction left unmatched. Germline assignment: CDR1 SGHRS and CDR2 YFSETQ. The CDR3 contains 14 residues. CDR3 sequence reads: CASSLGQGYNEQFF. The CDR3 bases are TGCGCCAGCAGCTTGGGACAGGGCTACAATGAGCAGTTCTTC.

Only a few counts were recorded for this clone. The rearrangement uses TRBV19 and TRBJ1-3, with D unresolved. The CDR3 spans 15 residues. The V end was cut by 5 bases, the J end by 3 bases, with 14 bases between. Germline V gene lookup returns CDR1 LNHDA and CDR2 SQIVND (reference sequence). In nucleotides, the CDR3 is TGTGCCAGTAGTGGGCAAACGAATATTGGAAACACCATATATTTT. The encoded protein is CASSGQTNIGNTIYF. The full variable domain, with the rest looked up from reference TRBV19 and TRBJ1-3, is DGGITQSPKYLFRKEGQNVTLSCEQNLNHDAMYWYRQDPGQGLRLIYYSQIVNDFQKGDIAEGYSVSREKKESFPLTVTSAQKNPTAFYLCASSGQTNIGNTIYFGEGSWLTVV.

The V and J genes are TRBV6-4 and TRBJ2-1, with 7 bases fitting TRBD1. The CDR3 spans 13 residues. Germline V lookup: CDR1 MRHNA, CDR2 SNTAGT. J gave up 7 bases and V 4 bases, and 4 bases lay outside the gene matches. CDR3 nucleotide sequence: TGTGCCAGCAGTGGCGAACAGGGGAATGAGCAGTTCTTC. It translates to CASSGEQGNEQFF.

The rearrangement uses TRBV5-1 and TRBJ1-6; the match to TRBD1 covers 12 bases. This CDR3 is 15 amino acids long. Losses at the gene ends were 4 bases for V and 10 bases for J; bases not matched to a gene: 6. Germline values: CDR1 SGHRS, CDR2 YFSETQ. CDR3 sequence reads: CASSGTGTGGSPLHF. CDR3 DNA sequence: TGCGCCAGCAGCGGGACCGGGACAGGGGGCTCACCCCTCCACTTT. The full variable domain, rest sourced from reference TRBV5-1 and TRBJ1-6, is KAGVTQTPRYLIKTRGQQVTLSCSPISGHRSVSWYQQTPGQGLQFLFEYFSETQRNKGNFPGRFSGRQFSNSRSEMNVSTLELGDSALYLCASSGTGTGGSPLHFGNGTRLTVT.

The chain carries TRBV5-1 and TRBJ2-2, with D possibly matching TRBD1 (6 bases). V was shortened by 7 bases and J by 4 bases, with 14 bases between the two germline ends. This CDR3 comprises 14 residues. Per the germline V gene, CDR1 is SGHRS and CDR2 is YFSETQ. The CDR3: CASHQGSSTGELFF. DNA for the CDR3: TGCGCCAGCCACCAGGGGTCGAGCACCGGGGAGCTGTTTTTT.

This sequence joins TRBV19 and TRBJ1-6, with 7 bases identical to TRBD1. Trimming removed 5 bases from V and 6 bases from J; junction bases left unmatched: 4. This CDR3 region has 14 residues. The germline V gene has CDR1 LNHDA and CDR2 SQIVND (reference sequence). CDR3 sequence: CASSPGGGNSPLHF. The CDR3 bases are TGTGCCAGTAGTCCAGGGGGAGGTAATTCACCCCTCCACTTT.

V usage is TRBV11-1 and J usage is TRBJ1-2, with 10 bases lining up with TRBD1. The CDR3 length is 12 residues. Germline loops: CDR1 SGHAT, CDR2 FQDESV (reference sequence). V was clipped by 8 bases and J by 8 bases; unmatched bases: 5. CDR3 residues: CASGTGELGYTF. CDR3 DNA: TGTGCCAGCGGGACAGGGGAACTCGGCTACACCTTC.

CDR3 region: CASSLAGLANYNEQFF. CDR3 sequence (DNA): TGCGCCAGCAGCTTGGCGGGACTAGCGAACTACAATGAGCAGTTCTTC. This chain joins TRBV5-1 and TRBJ2-1, with 10 bases fitting TRBD2. With 0 bases clipped from V and 3 bases from J, the junction kept 3 bases outside the gene matches. This CDR3 spans 16 amino acids. Germline V gene sequence: CDR1 SGHRS, CDR2 YFSETQ.

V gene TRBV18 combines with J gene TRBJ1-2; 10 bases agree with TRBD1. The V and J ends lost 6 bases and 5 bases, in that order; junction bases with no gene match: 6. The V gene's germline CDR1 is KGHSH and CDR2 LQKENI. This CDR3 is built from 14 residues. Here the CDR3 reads CASSTGTGVYGYTF. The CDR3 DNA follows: TGTGCCAGCTCTACCGGGACAGGGGTTTATGGCTACACCTTC.

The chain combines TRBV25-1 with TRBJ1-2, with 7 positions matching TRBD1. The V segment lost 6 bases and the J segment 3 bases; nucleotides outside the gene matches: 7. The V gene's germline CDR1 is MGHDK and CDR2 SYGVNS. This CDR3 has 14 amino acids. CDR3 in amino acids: CASSRDSSYYGYTF. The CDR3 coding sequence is TGTGCCAGCAGCCGGGACAGCAGCTACTATGGCTACACCTTC.

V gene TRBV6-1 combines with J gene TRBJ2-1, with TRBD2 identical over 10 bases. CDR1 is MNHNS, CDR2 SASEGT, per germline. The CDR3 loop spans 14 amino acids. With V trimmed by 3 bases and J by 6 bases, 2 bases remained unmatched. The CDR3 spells CASSDTSGVNEQFF. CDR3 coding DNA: TGTGCCAGCAGTGATACTAGCGGGGTCAATGAGCAGTTCTTC.

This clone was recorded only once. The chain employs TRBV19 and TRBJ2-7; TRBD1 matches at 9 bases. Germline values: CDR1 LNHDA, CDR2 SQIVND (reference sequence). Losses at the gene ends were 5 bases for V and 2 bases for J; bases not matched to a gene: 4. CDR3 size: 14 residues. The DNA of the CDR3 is TGTGCCAGTAGTTTCGGGACAGGGACCTACGAGCAGTACTTC. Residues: CASSFGTGTYEQYF.